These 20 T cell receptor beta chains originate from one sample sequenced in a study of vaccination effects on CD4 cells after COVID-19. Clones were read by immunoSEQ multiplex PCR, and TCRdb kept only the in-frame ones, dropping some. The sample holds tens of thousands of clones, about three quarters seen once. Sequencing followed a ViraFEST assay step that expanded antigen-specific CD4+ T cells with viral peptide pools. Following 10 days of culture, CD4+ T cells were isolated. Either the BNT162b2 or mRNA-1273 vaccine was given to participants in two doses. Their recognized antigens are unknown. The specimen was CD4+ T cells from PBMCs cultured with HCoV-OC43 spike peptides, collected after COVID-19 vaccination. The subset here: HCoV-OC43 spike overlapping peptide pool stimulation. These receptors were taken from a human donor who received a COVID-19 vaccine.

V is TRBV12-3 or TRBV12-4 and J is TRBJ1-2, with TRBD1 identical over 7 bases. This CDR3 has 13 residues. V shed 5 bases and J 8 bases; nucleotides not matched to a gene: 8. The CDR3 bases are TGTGCCAGCAGTCCGGACAGGTTTGGAGGCTACACCTTC. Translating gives CASSPDRFGGYTF.

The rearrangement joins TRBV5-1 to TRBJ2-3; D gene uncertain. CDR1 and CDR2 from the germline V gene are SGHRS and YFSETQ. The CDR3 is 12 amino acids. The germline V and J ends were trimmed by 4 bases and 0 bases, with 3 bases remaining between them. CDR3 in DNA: TGCGCCAGCAGCGAAAGCACAGATACGCAGTATTTT. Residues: CASSESTDTQYF. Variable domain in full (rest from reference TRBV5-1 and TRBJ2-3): KAGVTQTPRYLIKTRGQQVTLSCSPISGHRSVSWYQQTPGQGLQFLFEYFSETQRNKGNFPGRFSGRQFSNSRSEMNVSTLELGDSALYLCASSESTDTQYFGPGTRLTVL.

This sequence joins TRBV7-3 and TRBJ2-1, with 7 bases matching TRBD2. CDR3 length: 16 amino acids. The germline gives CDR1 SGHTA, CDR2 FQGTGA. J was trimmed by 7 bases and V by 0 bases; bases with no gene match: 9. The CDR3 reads CASSLTSSGRGNEQFF. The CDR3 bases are TGTGCCAGCAGCTTAACGTCCAGCGGGCGGGGGAATGAGCAGTTCTTC.

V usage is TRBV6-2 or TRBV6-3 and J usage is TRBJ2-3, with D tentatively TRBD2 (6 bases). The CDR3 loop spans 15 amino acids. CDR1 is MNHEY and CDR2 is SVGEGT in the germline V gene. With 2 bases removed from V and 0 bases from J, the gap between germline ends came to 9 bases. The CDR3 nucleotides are TGTGCCAGCAGTTACAGCGGGCTGAGCACAGATACGCAGTATTTT. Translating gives CASSYSGLSTDTQYF.

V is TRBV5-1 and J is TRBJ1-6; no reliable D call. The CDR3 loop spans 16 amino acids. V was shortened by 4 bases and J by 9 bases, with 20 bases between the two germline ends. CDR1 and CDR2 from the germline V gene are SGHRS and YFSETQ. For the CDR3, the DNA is TGCGCCAGCAGCCTGGGCCTTCCGCCCGAAGGTTCACCCCTCCACTTT. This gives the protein CASSLGLPPEGSPLHF.

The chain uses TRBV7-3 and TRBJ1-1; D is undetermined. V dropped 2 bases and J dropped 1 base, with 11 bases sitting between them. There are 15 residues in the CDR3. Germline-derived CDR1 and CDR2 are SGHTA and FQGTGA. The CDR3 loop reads CASSLAAGQNTEAFF. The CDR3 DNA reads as TGTGCCAGCAGCTTAGCGGCAGGCCAGAACACTGAAGCTTTCTTT.

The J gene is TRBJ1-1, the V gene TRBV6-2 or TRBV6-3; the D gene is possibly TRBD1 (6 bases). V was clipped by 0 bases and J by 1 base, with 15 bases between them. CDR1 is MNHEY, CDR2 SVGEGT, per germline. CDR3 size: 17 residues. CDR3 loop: CASSYSTGKSGNTEAFF. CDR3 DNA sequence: TGTGCCAGCAGTTACTCAACAGGGAAGAGTGGGAACACTGAAGCTTTCTTT.

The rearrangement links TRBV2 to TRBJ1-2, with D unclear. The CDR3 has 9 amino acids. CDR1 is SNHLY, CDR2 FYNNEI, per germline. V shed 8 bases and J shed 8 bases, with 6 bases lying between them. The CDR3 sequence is CASGGGYTF. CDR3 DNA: TGTGCCAGCGGCGGGGGCTACACCTTC.

CDR3 sequence: CATSGGTEGGLGEQFF. Written as DNA, the CDR3 is TGTGCCACCAGCGGGGGGACGGAGGGGGGCCTAGGGGAGCAGTTCTTC. This sequence joins TRBV24-1 and TRBJ2-1; maybe TRBD2 (7 bases). Trimming cost V 7 bases and J 10 bases, with 25 bases left between them. Germline V gene sequence: CDR1 KGHDR, CDR2 SFDVKD. The CDR3 is 16 amino acids.

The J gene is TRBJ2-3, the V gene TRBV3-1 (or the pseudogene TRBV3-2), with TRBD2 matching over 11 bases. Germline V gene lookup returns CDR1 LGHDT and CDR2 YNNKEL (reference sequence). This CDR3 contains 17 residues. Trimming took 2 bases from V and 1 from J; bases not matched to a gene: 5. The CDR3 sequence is CASSQILAGGGTDTQYF. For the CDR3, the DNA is TGTGCCAGCAGCCAAATATTAGCGGGGGGGGGCACAGATACGCAGTATTTT.

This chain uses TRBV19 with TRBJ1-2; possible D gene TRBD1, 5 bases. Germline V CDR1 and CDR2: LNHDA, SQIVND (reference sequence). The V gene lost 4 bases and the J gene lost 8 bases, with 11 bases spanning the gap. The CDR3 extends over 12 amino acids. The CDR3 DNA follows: TGTGCCAGTAGTACCCAGGGAGGCGGCTACACCTTC. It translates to CASSTQGGGYTF.

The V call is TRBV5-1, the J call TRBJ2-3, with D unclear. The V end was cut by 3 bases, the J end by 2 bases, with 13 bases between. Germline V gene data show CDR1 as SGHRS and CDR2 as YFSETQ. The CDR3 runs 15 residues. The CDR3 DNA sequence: TGCGCCAGCAGCTCTTCGGGCAGCCACACAGATACGCAGTATTTT. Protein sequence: CASSSSGSHTDTQYF. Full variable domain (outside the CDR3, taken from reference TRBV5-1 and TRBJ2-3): KAGVTQTPRYLIKTRGQQVTLSCSPISGHRSVSWYQQTPGQGLQFLFEYFSETQRNKGNFPGRFSGRQFSNSRSEMNVSTLELGDSALYLCASSSSGSHTDTQYFGPGTRLTVL.

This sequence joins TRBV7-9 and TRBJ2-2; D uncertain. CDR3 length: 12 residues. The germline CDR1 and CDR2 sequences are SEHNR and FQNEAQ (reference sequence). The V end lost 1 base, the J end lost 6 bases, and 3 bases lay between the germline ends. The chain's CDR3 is CASSLVSGELFF. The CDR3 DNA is TGTGCCAGCAGCTTAGTTTCCGGGGAGCTGTTTTTT.

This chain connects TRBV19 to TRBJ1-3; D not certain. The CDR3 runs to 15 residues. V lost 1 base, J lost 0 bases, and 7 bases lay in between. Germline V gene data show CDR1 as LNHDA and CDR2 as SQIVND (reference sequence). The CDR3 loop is CASSIVRSSGNTIYF. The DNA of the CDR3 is TGTGCCAGTAGTATAGTCCGTTCCTCTGGAAACACCATATATTTT.

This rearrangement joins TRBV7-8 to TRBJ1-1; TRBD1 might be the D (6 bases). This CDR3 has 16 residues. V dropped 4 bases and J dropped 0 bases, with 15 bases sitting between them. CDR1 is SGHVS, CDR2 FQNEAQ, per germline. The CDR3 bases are TGTGCCAGCAGCTCTACAGGGTGGGGAATGAACACTGAAGCTTTCTTT. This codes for CASSSTGWGMNTEAFF.

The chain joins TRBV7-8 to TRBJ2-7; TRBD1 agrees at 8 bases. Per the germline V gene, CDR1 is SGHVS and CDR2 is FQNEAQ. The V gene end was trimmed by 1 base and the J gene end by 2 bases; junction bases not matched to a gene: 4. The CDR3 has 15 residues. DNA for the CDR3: TGTGCCAGCAGCTTAGTGCGGACAGGGACCTACGAGCAGTACGTC. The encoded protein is CASSLVRTGTYEQYV.

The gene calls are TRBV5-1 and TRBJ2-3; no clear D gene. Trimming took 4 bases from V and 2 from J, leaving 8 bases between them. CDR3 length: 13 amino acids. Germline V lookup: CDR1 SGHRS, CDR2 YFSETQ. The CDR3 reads CASSAVPTDTQYF. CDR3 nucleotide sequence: TGCGCCAGCAGCGCCGTACCCACAGATACGCAGTATTTT.

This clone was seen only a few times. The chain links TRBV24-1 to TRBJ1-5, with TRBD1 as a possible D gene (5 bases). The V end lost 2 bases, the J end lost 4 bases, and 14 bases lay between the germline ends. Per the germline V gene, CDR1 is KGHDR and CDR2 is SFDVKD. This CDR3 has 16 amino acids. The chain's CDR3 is CATSDSGTGKNQPQHF. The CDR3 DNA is TGTGCCACCAGTGATTCCGGGACGGGGAAGAATCAGCCCCAGCATTTT.

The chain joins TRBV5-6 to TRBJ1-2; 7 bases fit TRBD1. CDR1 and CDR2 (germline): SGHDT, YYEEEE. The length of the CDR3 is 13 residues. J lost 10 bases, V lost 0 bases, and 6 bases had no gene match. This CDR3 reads CASSLARQGDYTF. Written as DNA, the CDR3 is TGTGCCAGCAGCTTGGCCCGGCAGGGGGACTACACCTTC.

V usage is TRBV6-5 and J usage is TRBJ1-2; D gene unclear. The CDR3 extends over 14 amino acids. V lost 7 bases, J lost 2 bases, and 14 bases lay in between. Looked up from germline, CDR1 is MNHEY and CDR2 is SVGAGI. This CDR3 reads CASKVAGKNYGYTF. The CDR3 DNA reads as TGTGCCAGCAAGGTGGCCGGAAAAAACTATGGCTACACCTTC.